A single sample is the source of the 3 T cell receptor beta chains below, sequenced in a study of shared clonotypes between healthy human individuals. Naive CD8 cells, CD45RO-negative and positively selected for CCR7, excluded terminally differentiated effector memory CD45RA+ cells. Only in-frame clones appear in the TCRdb table, and some are missing; sequencing was by immunoSEQ multiplex PCR. The table records around 2,100,000 clones, about 95% of them present only once. The sequenced sample consisted of naive CD8+ T cells sorted from blood. Source of these receptors: a man younger than 35 in good health.

The rearrangement uses TRBV28 and TRBJ1-3, with 7 bases identical to TRBD1. The CDR3 totals 15 residues. Germline V lookup: CDR1 MDHEN, CDR2 SYDVKM. V was pared by 3 bases and J by 4 bases, with 6 bases of the junction left unmatched. Written as DNA, the CDR3 is TGTGCCAGCAGTTTCATACAGGGGATAGGAAACACCATATATTTT. This sequence encodes CASSFIQGIGNTIYF.

This clone occurred once. This chain uses TRBV7-2 with TRBJ2-3; 8 nucleotides agree with TRBD2. V gave up 5 bases and J gave up 11 bases; unmatched junction bases: 15. The CDR3 has 15 amino acids. Germline CDR1 and CDR2: SGHTA and FQGNSA. DNA of the CDR3: TGTGCCAGCAGCCTTAGCGGGAAGGAGATTTGGTGGCAGTATTTT. This translates into CASSLSGKEIWWQYF.

The chain is built from TRBV6-5 and TRBJ2-7; the match to TRBD2 covers 13 bases. The CDR3 covers 15 residues. V lost 6 bases, J lost 7 bases, and 9 bases stayed unmatched. From germline, CDR1 is MNHEY and CDR2 SVGAGI. The DNA of the CDR3 is TGTGCCAGCAGGACCGGACTAGCGGGAGTAAAAGAGCAGTACTTC. Its translation: CASRTGLAGVKEQYF.